This is a list of T cell receptor beta chains from one sample in a study of T-cell memory formation after mild COVID-19. From the 5' RACE reads, TCRdb called clonotypes with MiXCR, one entry per CDR3 protein. This table holds roughly 240,000 distinct CDR3 sequences, roughly 15% found once. The specimen sequenced was PBMCs or a T cell subset sorted from them (not recorded which). The receptor set was obtained from an adult woman who had mild COVID-19 (a few samples of this study predate the infection). Cell type and time point are not known. Each CDR3 is given with its conserved first and last residue. Each record gives: V gene, D gene, J gene, CDR3 length, clone size, CDR3 DNA, CDR3 protein. A D gene is named only where the DNA matches it firmly. A clone size is listed for some rows: how often the clone was seen (once, few, many), or a class if it is expanded.

V gene: TRBV18
D gene: NA
J gene: TRBJ1-5
CDR3 length: 14
clone size: NA
CDR3 DNA: TGTGCCAGCTCACCACCGTATGTAGGCCAGCCCCAGCATTTT
CDR3 protein: CASSPPYVGQPQHF

V gene: TRBV11-2
D gene: NA
J gene: TRBJ2-7
CDR3 length: 13
clone size: few
CDR3 DNA: TGTGCCAGCAGCTTCGCAGGGGCGGGAGAGCAGTACTTC
CDR3 protein: CASSFAGAGEQYF

V gene: TRBV5-1
D gene: NA
J gene: TRBJ2-3
CDR3 length: 14
clone size: few
CDR3 DNA: TGCGCCAGCAGCGGCGGAGGGACGCTAGATACGCAGTATTTT
CDR3 protein: CASSGGGTLDTQYF

V gene: TRBV5-5
D gene: TRBD1
J gene: TRBJ2-7
CDR3 length: 17
clone size: many
CDR3 DNA: TGTGCCAGCAGCTTGGATCAGGGGGCAATTAATCTCTACGAGCAGTACTTC
CDR3 protein: CASSLDQGAINLYEQYF

V gene: TRBV7-2
D gene: TRBD2
J gene: TRBJ2-5
CDR3 length: 14
clone size: NA
CDR3 DNA: TGTGCCAGCAGCTCTCCTTTGGGACTAGCGACCCAGTACTTC
CDR3 protein: CASSSPLGLATQYF

V gene: TRBV24-1
D gene: TRBD1
J gene: TRBJ2-3
CDR3 length: 18
clone size: many
CDR3 DNA: TGTGCCACCAGTGATTTGGGGGACAGGCCCTTGAGCACAGATACGCAGTATTTT
CDR3 protein: CATSDLGDRPLSTDTQYF

V gene: TRBV5-1
D gene: NA
J gene: TRBJ2-1
CDR3 length: 14
clone size: many
CDR3 DNA: TGCGCCAGCAGCTTGGGACAGAGCTACAATGAGCAGTTCTTC
CDR3 protein: CASSLGQSYNEQFF

V gene: TRBV24-1
D gene: TRBD1
J gene: TRBJ2-1
CDR3 length: 16
clone size: NA
CDR3 DNA: TGTGCCACCAGTGGGCGCACCGGGACAGGAAAAAATGAGCAGTTCTTC
CDR3 protein: CATSGRTGTGKNEQFF

V gene: TRBV28
D gene: NA
J gene: TRBJ1-1
CDR3 length: 13
clone size: many
CDR3 DNA: TGTGCCAGCAGTTCCCCAATGACAGTCAGGGCTTTCTTT
CDR3 protein: CASSSPMTVRAFF

V gene: TRBV5-6
D gene: NA
J gene: TRBJ1-4
CDR3 length: 13
clone size: few
CDR3 DNA: TGTGCCAGCAGAGGACAGCTTAATGAAAAACTGTTTTTT
CDR3 protein: CASRGQLNEKLFF

V gene: TRBV7-8
D gene: NA
J gene: TRBJ2-2
CDR3 length: 14
clone size: few
CDR3 DNA: TGTGCCAGCAGCTTAGCTTTGGGCACCGGGGAGCTGTTTTTT
CDR3 protein: CASSLALGTGELFF

V gene: TRBV20-1
D gene: NA
J gene: TRBJ1-1
CDR3 length: 14
clone size: NA
CDR3 DNA: TGCAGTGCTAGAGGAGTCGTGTGGAACACTGAAGCTTTCTTT
CDR3 protein: CSARGVVWNTEAFF

V gene: TRBV20-1
D gene: NA
J gene: TRBJ2-7
CDR3 length: 15
clone size: once
CDR3 DNA: TGCAGTGCTAGGGCCCGGGACCAAAACGTCTACGAGCAGTACTTC
CDR3 protein: CSARARDQNVYEQYF

V gene: TRBV7-2
D gene: NA
J gene: TRBJ2-3
CDR3 length: 18
clone size: NA
CDR3 DNA: TGTGCCAGCAGCCCCCGGGGGGGTGGAGGGGGCGATGGAGATACGCAGTATTTT
CDR3 protein: CASSPRGGGGGDGDTQYF

V gene: TRBV19
D gene: NA
J gene: TRBJ2-7
CDR3 length: 13
clone size: few
CDR3 DNA: TGTGCCAGTAGTATAGGCACCTCCTACGAGCAGTACTTC
CDR3 protein: CASSIGTSYEQYF

V gene: TRBV15
D gene: NA
J gene: TRBJ2-6
CDR3 length: 18
clone size: NA
CDR3 DNA: TGTGCCACCAGCAGAGAACTGGTTGGGCGCTCTGGGGCCAACGTCCTGACTTTC
CDR3 protein: CATSRELVGRSGANVLTF

V gene: TRBV4-3
D gene: TRBD2
J gene: TRBJ2-5
CDR3 length: 16
clone size: few
CDR3 DNA: TGCGCCAGCAGCCAAGGTCCTAGCGGGAGTTCGGAGACCCAGTACTTC
CDR3 protein: CASSQGPSGSSETQYF

V gene: TRBV24-1
D gene: TRBD2
J gene: TRBJ2-2
CDR3 length: 16
clone size: NA
CDR3 DNA: TGTGCCACCAGTGATCCGGGACTAGCGGGACCCGGAGAGCTGTTTTTT
CDR3 protein: CATSDPGLAGPGELFF

V gene: TRBV6-5
D gene: TRBD2
J gene: TRBJ2-7
CDR3 length: 15
clone size: many
CDR3 DNA: TGTGCCAGCAGTGCGGTCGGGACTAGCATCTACGAGCAGTACTTC
CDR3 protein: CASSAVGTSIYEQYF

V gene: TRBV12-3/TRBV12-4
D gene: NA
J gene: TRBJ2-5
CDR3 length: 15
clone size: NA
CDR3 DNA: TGTGCCAGCAGTTTAAAAGGATTTGCGGGAGAGACCCAGTACTTC
CDR3 protein: CASSLKGFAGETQYF

V gene: TRBV7-9
D gene: NA
J gene: TRBJ2-7
CDR3 length: 15
clone size: few
CDR3 DNA: TGTGCCAGCAGCCTCAACAGGGAAGGAGGCGTCGAGCAGTACTTC
CDR3 protein: CASSLNREGGVEQYF

V gene: TRBV4-2
D gene: TRBD2
J gene: TRBJ2-7
CDR3 length: 15
clone size: many
CDR3 DNA: TGTGCCAGCAGCCCCTCACTAGCGGGCACCTACGAGCAGTACTTC
CDR3 protein: CASSPSLAGTYEQYF

V gene: TRBV5-4
D gene: NA
J gene: TRBJ1-2
CDR3 length: 16
clone size: few
CDR3 DNA: TGTGCCAGCAGCTTGATTGGCGGAGTCCGTGCCTATGGCTACACCTTC
CDR3 protein: CASSLIGGVRAYGYTF

V gene: TRBV7-6
D gene: TRBD2
J gene: TRBJ2-5
CDR3 length: 16
clone size: NA
CDR3 DNA: TGTGCCAGCAGCAGCCGGTTAGCGGGAGATTTAGAGACCCAGTACTTC
CDR3 protein: CASSSRLAGDLETQYF

V gene: TRBV14
D gene: NA
J gene: TRBJ1-2
CDR3 length: 15
clone size: NA
CDR3 DNA: TGTGCCAGCAGCCAAATATCCCTGGCGGCCTATGGCTACACCTTC
CDR3 protein: CASSQISLAAYGYTF

V gene: TRBV6-1
D gene: TRBD2
J gene: TRBJ2-1
CDR3 length: 15
clone size: NA
CDR3 DNA: TGTGCCAGCAGGGTGCAGCTAGCGGGAGTAGCTGAGCAGTTCTTC
CDR3 protein: CASRVQLAGVAEQFF

V gene: TRBV6-5
D gene: NA
J gene: TRBJ1-4
CDR3 length: 15
clone size: once
CDR3 DNA: TGTGCCAGCAGCCGCCGGGGGACCTCTAATGAAAAACTGTTTTTT
CDR3 protein: CASSRRGTSNEKLFF

V gene: TRBV7-7
D gene: TRBD2
J gene: TRBJ2-1
CDR3 length: 18
clone size: few
CDR3 DNA: TGTGCTAGCAGCCCGGCCGGAAGCGGGAGGGCCGTTGGCAATGAGCAGTTCTTC
CDR3 protein: CASSPAGSGRAVGNEQFF

V gene: TRBV5-4
D gene: TRBD1
J gene: TRBJ2-7
CDR3 length: 15
clone size: NA
CDR3 DNA: TGTGCCAGCAGCGAACGGACAGGGGGCGGGTACGAGCAGTACTTC
CDR3 protein: CASSERTGGGYEQYF

V gene: TRBV4-1
D gene: TRBD2
J gene: TRBJ2-3
CDR3 length: 19
clone size: few
CDR3 DNA: TGCGCCAGCAGCCAAGATAATTGGCGTCAGGCGGGGGGCACAGATACGCAGTATTTT
CDR3 protein: CASSQDNWRQAGGTDTQYF

V gene: TRBV24-1
D gene: NA
J gene: TRBJ2-1
CDR3 length: 15
clone size: few
CDR3 DNA: TGTGCCACCAGTGATCCGGGAAAAGTCGACAATGAGCAGTTCTTC
CDR3 protein: CATSDPGKVDNEQFF

V gene: TRBV18
D gene: TRBD2
J gene: TRBJ2-7
CDR3 length: 15
clone size: few
CDR3 DNA: TGTGCCAGCTCACCACCCCTAGCGGGAGCAAACGAGCAGTACTTC
CDR3 protein: CASSPPLAGANEQYF

V gene: TRBV7-2
D gene: TRBD2
J gene: TRBJ2-4
CDR3 length: 17
clone size: few
CDR3 DNA: TGTGCCAGCAGCTTAGCGCTAATAGCGGGAGGGGGTAACATTCAGTACTTC
CDR3 protein: CASSLALIAGGGNIQYF

V gene: TRBV5-5
D gene: NA
J gene: TRBJ2-1
CDR3 length: 15
clone size: NA
CDR3 DNA: TGTGCCAGCAGCAGCGGGACAATTCAGTACAATGAGCAGTTCTTC
CDR3 protein: CASSSGTIQYNEQFF

V gene: TRBV13
D gene: TRBD2
J gene: TRBJ2-5
CDR3 length: 16
clone size: once
CDR3 DNA: TGTGCCAGCAGTTCTTACCGACTAGCGGGACAAGAGACCCAGTACTTC
CDR3 protein: CASSSYRLAGQETQYF

V gene: TRBV6-2/TRBV6-3
D gene: NA
J gene: TRBJ1-2
CDR3 length: 12
clone size: NA
CDR3 DNA: TGTGCCAGCGCCGAGCCTAACTATGGCTACACCTTC
CDR3 protein: CASAEPNYGYTF

V gene: TRBV20-1
D gene: TRBD1
J gene: TRBJ2-2
CDR3 length: 13
clone size: NA
CDR3 DNA: TGCACCACGCGACAGGGACACACCGGGGAGCTGTTTTTT
CDR3 protein: CTTRQGHTGELFF

V gene: TRBV20-1
D gene: TRBD2
J gene: TRBJ2-1
CDR3 length: 15
clone size: few
CDR3 DNA: TGCAGTGCCCTCAAAGCGGGAGGGCCGAGGAATGAGCAGTTCTTC
CDR3 protein: CSALKAGGPRNEQFF

V gene: TRBV12-3/TRBV12-4
D gene: NA
J gene: TRBJ2-7
CDR3 length: 14
clone size: NA
CDR3 DNA: TGTGCCAGCAGACGGGACGGAAGCTCCTACGAGCAGTACTTC
CDR3 protein: CASRRDGSSYEQYF

V gene: TRBV5-1
D gene: TRBD1
J gene: TRBJ1-5
CDR3 length: 15
clone size: NA
CDR3 DNA: TGCGCCAGCAGCTCCACTACAGGGGCAAATCAGCCCCAGCATTTT
CDR3 protein: CASSSTTGANQPQHF

V gene: TRBV25-1
D gene: NA
J gene: TRBJ1-6
CDR3 length: 18
clone size: few
CDR3 DNA: TGTGCCAGCAGTGATGGTCGGGGAGGATCGGTGTATAATTCACCCCTCCACTTT
CDR3 protein: CASSDGRGGSVYNSPLHF

V gene: TRBV12-3/TRBV12-4
D gene: NA
J gene: TRBJ2-3
CDR3 length: 12
clone size: few
CDR3 DNA: TGTGCCAGCAGTGGACCGACAGATACGCAGTATTTT
CDR3 protein: CASSGPTDTQYF

V gene: TRBV7-3
D gene: NA
J gene: TRBJ2-3
CDR3 length: 17
clone size: many
CDR3 DNA: TGTGCCAGCAGCGGAGGGACTTCCGACCTTAGCACAGATACGCAGTATTTT
CDR3 protein: CASSGGTSDLSTDTQYF

V gene: TRBV7-6
D gene: TRBD1
J gene: TRBJ2-7
CDR3 length: 14
clone size: once
CDR3 DNA: TGTGCCAGCAGCCAGCAGACAGGGGGCTACGAGCAGCACTTC
CDR3 protein: CASSQQTGGYEQHF

V gene: TRBV5-1
D gene: NA
J gene: TRBJ2-5
CDR3 length: 11
clone size: many
CDR3 DNA: TGCGCCAGCAGCTTGACGGAGACCCAGTACTTC
CDR3 protein: CASSLTETQYF

V gene: TRBV6-1
D gene: NA
J gene: TRBJ1-1
CDR3 length: 14
clone size: once
CDR3 DNA: TGTGCCGGCACCGAATTCGGTGGGGAAACTGAAGCTTTCTTT
CDR3 protein: CAGTEFGGETEAFF

V gene: TRBV29-1
D gene: NA
J gene: TRBJ2-3
CDR3 length: 13
clone size: few
CDR3 DNA: TGCAGCGTTGATGTGGGGAGCACAGATACGCAGTATTTT
CDR3 protein: CSVDVGSTDTQYF

V gene: TRBV3-1
D gene: NA
J gene: TRBJ2-1
CDR3 length: 12
clone size: few
CDR3 DNA: TGTGCCAGCAGCCCGAATAGTTTTGAGCAGTTCTTC
CDR3 protein: CASSPNSFEQFF

V gene: TRBV20-1
D gene: NA
J gene: TRBJ1-1
CDR3 length: 14
clone size: NA
CDR3 DNA: TGCAGTGCTACGCCACGGAAATGGGGCACTGAAGCTTTCTTT
CDR3 protein: CSATPRKWGTEAFF

V gene: TRBV5-1
D gene: TRBD1
J gene: TRBJ2-1
CDR3 length: 15
clone size: NA
CDR3 DNA: TGCGCCAGCAGCTTAGAGGGGGCCGTTATGAATGAGCAGTTCTTC
CDR3 protein: CASSLEGAVMNEQFF

V gene: TRBV20-1
D gene: TRBD2
J gene: TRBJ2-4
CDR3 length: 15
clone size: NA
CDR3 DNA: TGCAGTGCTGAGGATGGAGGGAGGGCCGAGAACATTCAGTACTTC
CDR3 protein: CSAEDGGRAENIQYF

V gene: TRBV19
D gene: NA
J gene: TRBJ2-7
CDR3 length: 16
clone size: few
CDR3 DNA: TGTGCCAGTAGTATCCTGCCGCGGAGGGGCTCCTACGAGCAGTACTTC
CDR3 protein: CASSILPRRGSYEQYF